A single sample is the source of the 17 T cell receptor beta chains below, sequenced in a study of Ad26.COV2.S vaccination and SARS-CoV-2 variants. The treatment: around 19 received Ad26.COV2.S at low or high dose, single or two shots; about 5 received placebo; per-sample allocation not given. Samples analyzed were those drawn on day 63 after the first vaccine or placebo injection. Only in-frame clones appear in the TCRdb table, and some are missing; sequencing was by immunoSEQ multiplex PCR. The sample carries 300,000 to 400,000 clones, 85% to 90% recorded once. Sequenced material: peripheral blood, taken in a trial of Ad26.COV2.S vaccine versus placebo. All receptors derive from a person between 18 and 59 years old who received the Ad26.COV2.S COVID-19 vaccine or a placebo.

The table lists this clone with a count of one. This chain links TRBV11-3 with TRBJ2-1; 14 bases are shared with TRBD2. CDR3 size: 17 residues. The germline V gene encodes CDR1 SGHNT and CDR2 YENEEA. J gave up 5 bases and V 4 bases, and 7 bases lay outside the gene matches. CDR3 DNA: TGTGCCAGCAGCTCCGGACTAGCGGGAGGATGGAACAATGAGCAGTTCTTC. Its translation is CASSSGLAGGWNNEQFF. Filled out from reference TRBV11-3 and TRBJ2-1, the complete variable domain reads EAGVVQSPRYKIIEKKQPVAFWCNPISGHNTLYWYLQNLGQGPELLIRYENEEAVDDSQLPKDRFSAERLKGVDSTLKIQPAELGDSAVYLCASSSGLAGGWNNEQFFGPGTRLTVL.

The V call is TRBV2, the J call TRBJ2-7; 12 bases agree with TRBD2. The CDR3 extends over 15 amino acids. Germline V gene sequence: CDR1 SNHLY, CDR2 FYNNEI. With V trimmed by 6 bases and J by 0 bases, 3 bases remained unmatched. The CDR3 region is CASRGTSGHSYEQYF. DNA for the CDR3: TGTGCCAGCAGGGGGACTAGCGGGCACTCCTACGAGCAGTACTTC.

V usage is TRBV6-1 and J usage is TRBJ1-2; 7 nucleotides line up with TRBD1. Per germline, CDR1 MNHNS and CDR2 SASEGT. Germline trimming cut 3 bases from V and 4 bases from J; bases unmatched to any gene: 8. This CDR3 contains 15 residues. CDR3 residues: CASSEGAGGLYGYTF. CDR3 DNA sequence: TGTGCCAGCAGTGAGGGGGCAGGGGGACTCTATGGCTACACCTTC.

V and J are TRBV29-1 and TRBJ1-1; unclear D gene. Germline-derived CDR1 and CDR2 are SQVTM and ANQGSEA. V lost 4 bases and J lost 5, with 8 bases in between. This CDR3 has 11 residues. CDR3: CSVVAVTEAFF. The CDR3 DNA sequence: TGCAGCGTTGTGGCAGTAACTGAAGCTTTCTTT.

The gene calls are TRBV11-2 and TRBJ1-4; 7 bases line up with TRBD1. The junction had 8 bases not matched to a gene; V was cut back by 5 bases and J by 8 bases. Germline-derived CDR1 and CDR2 are SGHAT and FQNNGV. This CDR3 region has 14 residues. The CDR3 bases are TGTGCCAGCAGCCAAACCCGGGACAGCGAAAAACTGTTTTTT. It yields the protein CASSQTRDSEKLFF.

This chain joins TRBV7-9 and TRBJ2-5, with TRBD2 matching 7 bases. CDR1 is SEHNR, CDR2 FQNEAQ, per germline (reference sequence). This CDR3 region has 14 residues. The V and J ends lost 8 bases and 5 bases, in that order; junction bases with no gene match: 11. This chain's CDR3 is CASGKGGSGETQYF. The DNA of the CDR3 is TGTGCCAGCGGAAAGGGCGGGAGCGGCGAGACCCAGTACTTC. Full variable domain (outside the CDR3, taken from reference TRBV7-9 and TRBJ2-5): DTGVSQNPRHKITKRGQNVTFRCDPISEHNRLYWYRQTLGQGPEFLTYFQNEAQLEKSRLLSDRFSAERPKGSFSTLEIQRTEQGDSAMYLCASGKGGSGETQYFGPGTRLLVL.

V gene TRBV27 combines with J gene TRBJ1-6; 10 bases map to TRBD1. Germline assignment: CDR1 MNHEY and CDR2 SMNVEV (reference sequence). The CDR3 spans 18 residues. The trim removed 2 bases at V and 2 bases at J, leaving 6 bases unmatched. The CDR3 sequence: CASSLGPGQGPYNSPLHF. In DNA form, the CDR3 reads TGTGCCAGCAGTTTAGGCCCGGGACAGGGGCCCTATAATTCACCCCTCCACTTT.

The chain recombines TRBV19 with TRBJ2-3; 7 bases are a match to TRBD1. Germline-derived CDR1 and CDR2 are LNHDA and SQIVND (reference sequence). CDR3 size: 18 residues. With V trimmed by 4 bases and J by 2 bases, 15 bases remained unmatched. CDR3 DNA sequence: TGTGCCAGTAGTACCCCGAAAGGACAGGCAAATTTCACAGATACGCAGTATTTT. It yields the protein CASSTPKGQANFTDTQYF.

The chain uses TRBV27 and TRBJ2-2; 11 bases are a match to TRBD2. The junction had 17 bases not matched to a gene; V was cut back by 3 bases and J by 5 bases. The CDR3 contains 20 residues. CDR1 MNHEY and CDR2 SMNVEV come from the germline V gene (reference sequence). DNA for the CDR3: TGTGCCAGCAGTTTTTGGATTGGTAGCGGGAGGGTAGGCTCGACCGGGGAGCTGTTTTTT. This gives the protein CASSFWIGSGRVGSTGELFF.

The chain uses TRBV6-4 and TRBJ2-1; TRBD1 agrees at 11 bases. V was clipped by 4 bases and J by 4 bases; unmatched bases: 6. The CDR3 spans 16 residues. Per germline, CDR1 MRHNA and CDR2 SNTAGT. The CDR3 DNA reads TGTGCCAGCAGTGCATCCGGGACAGGGGGTTACAATGAGCAGTTCTTC. The encoded protein is CASSASGTGGYNEQFF.

This clone was detected once. The rearrangement joins TRBV28 to TRBJ1-5; D unresolved. The V end lost 1 base, the J end lost 4 bases, and 8 bases lay between the germline ends. Germline CDR1 reads MDHEN; CDR2 reads SYDVKM. The CDR3 covers 14 residues. CDR3 nucleotide sequence: TGTGCCAGCAGTTTATACGGGGTAAATCAGCCCCAGCATTTT. It codes for CASSLYGVNQPQHF.

The J gene is TRBJ1-2, the V gene TRBV29-1, with 8 bases aligning to TRBD1. Germline-derived CDR1 and CDR2 are SQVTM and ANQGSEA. This CDR3 contains 13 residues. J lost 3 bases, V lost 4 bases, and 4 bases had no gene match. In DNA, the CDR3 is TGCAGCGTTGTTACAGGGGGTCACTATGGCTACACCTTC. This sequence encodes CSVVTGGHYGYTF. Variable domain in full (rest from reference TRBV29-1 and TRBJ1-2): SAVISQKPSRDICQRGTSLTIQCQVDSQVTMMFWYRQQPGQSLTLIATANQGSEATYESGFVIDKFPISRPNLTFSTLTVSNMSPEDSSIYLCSVVTGGHYGYTFGSGTRLTVV.

CDR3 DNA sequence: TGTGCCAGCAGCCAACTCGCTAGGACCGGGGAGCTGTTTTTT. This sequence encodes CASSQLARTGELFF. V is TRBV2 and J is TRBJ2-2; D gene unclear. V gave up 6 bases and J gave up 5 bases, with 13 bases separating them. The CDR3 sequence is 14 residues long. In germline, CDR1 is SNHLY, CDR2 FYNNEI.

Here the CDR3 DNA reads TGCGCCAGCAGCTCTACAGGGGGCCAGCCCCAGCATTTT. Its protein is CASSSTGGQPQHF. The J gene is TRBJ1-5, the V gene TRBV5-1, with 9 nucleotides matching TRBD1. This CDR3 comprises 13 residues. In germline, CDR1 is SGHRS, CDR2 YFSETQ. Losses at the gene ends were 3 bases for V and 7 bases for J; bases not matched to a gene: 2.

This clone showed up just a few times. The chain is built from TRBV3-1 (or the pseudogene TRBV3-2) and TRBJ1-3; no reliable D call. This CDR3 has 14 amino acids. Between the trimmed V and J ends, which lost 4 bases and 0 bases, there was a span of 7 bases. Germline CDR1 is LGHDT and CDR2 is YNNKEL (reference sequence). The CDR3 spells CASSPAFSGNTIYF. For the CDR3, the DNA is TGTGCCAGCAGCCCGGCCTTCTCTGGAAACACCATATATTTT.

A few counts support this clone. The chain couples TRBV27 to TRBJ2-7; D could derive from TRBD1 or TRBD2 (5 bases each). V was shortened by 7 bases and J by 2 bases, with 15 bases between the two germline ends. The V gene's germline CDR1 is MNHEY and CDR2 SMNVEV (reference sequence). This CDR3 region has 14 residues. The CDR3 DNA reads TGTGCCAGCACCTCCGCCGGGGCCCCCTACGAGCAGTACTTC. Its translation is CASTSAGAPYEQYF.

Concerning this clone: Its ends do not fully match the called genes, so a read error is possible. V and J are TRBV19 and TRBJ2-7; D could derive from TRBD1 or TRBD2 (6 bases each). The germline CDR1 and CDR2 sequences are LNHDA and SQIVND (reference sequence). The CDR3 is 14 amino acids. CDR3 sequence (DNA): TGTGCCAGCAGTAGGGGGGCAGGGACCTACGAGCAGTACTTC. Translated: CASSRGAGTYEQYF.